These 17 T cell receptor beta chains share one sample of origin, sequenced in a study of Graves' ophthalmopathy and Graves' hyperthyroidism. RNA transcripts were the source from which TCR beta CDR3 regions were amplified. The first round was an RT-PCR with HTBI primers, and the second round was a multiplex PCR. TCRdb processed the multiplex PCR reads anew with MiXCR; each CDR3 protein has one entry. Among about 210,000 distinct CDR3 sequences, 29% were seen once, and the ten largest hold around 9.8%. Sequencing was performed on peripheral blood. All receptors derive from a man over 45 with Graves' ophthalmopathy.

This clonotype was recorded many times. The V and J genes are TRBV20-1 and TRBJ2-7; 7 bases are a match to TRBD2. V was clipped by 3 bases and J by 3 bases; unmatched bases: 11. The CDR3 has 15 amino acids. The germline gives CDR1 DFQATT, CDR2 SNEGSKA (reference sequence). This CDR3 is CSASPGLVSNYEQYF. As DNA, the CDR3 is TGCAGTGCTAGCCCCGGACTAGTCTCTAACTACGAGCAGTACTTC.

V usage is TRBV6-1 and J usage is TRBJ2-2; 9 bases line up with TRBD2. Germline CDR1 and CDR2: MNHNS and SASEGT. CDR3 length equals 17 residues. Losses at the gene ends were 6 bases for V and 5 bases for J; bases not matched to a gene: 13. The CDR3 sequence: CASRGPMSSGRTGELFF. DNA for the CDR3: TGTGCCAGCAGGGGGCCCATGAGTAGCGGGAGAACCGGGGAGCTGTTTTTT.

The chain combines TRBV6-1 with TRBJ1-6; D remains ambiguous. V lost 9 bases and J 9 bases, leaving 18 bases between the germline ends. Germline CDR1 reads MNHNS; CDR2 reads SASEGT. The CDR3 runs to 14 residues. The CDR3 protein is CASEGRGGGSPLHF. CDR3 in DNA: TGTGCCAGTGAGGGTCGGGGAGGAGGTTCACCCCTCCACTTT.

This clonotype was counted ten times or more. J is TRBJ2-5 and V is TRBV12-3 or TRBV12-4; 10 nucleotides align to TRBD2. Trimming at V came to 6 bases and at J to 3 bases, leaving 10 bases not matched to a gene. The CDR3 contains 16 residues. This CDR3 reads CASSRPLAGVKETQYF. The CDR3 DNA reads as TGTGCCAGCAGCCGACCTCTAGCGGGAGTTAAAGAGACCCAGTACTTC.

This clonotype came up many times. The chain recombines TRBV6-5 with TRBJ1-1; unclear D gene. CDR1 and CDR2 (germline): MNHEY, SVGAGI. The CDR3 consists of 12 residues. The V end was cut by 4 bases, the J end by 6 bases, with 9 bases between. As DNA, the CDR3 is TGTGCCAGCAGTTCCCTTGGGGCTGAAGCTTTCTTT. Amino acid sequence: CASSSLGAEAFF.

This clonotype was counted many times. This sequence joins TRBV25-1 and TRBJ2-7, with 10 bases identical to TRBD1. Germline trimming cut 4 bases from V and 6 bases from J; bases unmatched to any gene: 6. CDR1 and CDR2 from the germline V gene are MGHDK and SYGVNS. The CDR3 length is 14 residues. The CDR3 DNA sequence: TGTGCCAGCAGTGCCAGACAGGGGGCTAGCGAGCAGTACTTC. Translation: CASSARQGASEQYF.

This clonotype was seen repeatedly, ten times or more. At one boundary the junction diverges from the germline segment, which might be a read error. CDR3: CASSRDAGTRELFF. The DNA for the CDR3 is TGTGCCAGCAGCCGAGACGCAGGCACCAGGGAGCTGTTTTTT. The chain uses TRBV14 and TRBJ2-2, with D hard to call. The CDR3 has 14 amino acids. CDR1 SGHDN and CDR2 FVKESK come from the germline V gene.

In its sample, this clonotype was seen many times. The V gene is TRBV6-5, the J gene TRBJ1-5; D remains ambiguous. Trimming stripped 0 bases from V and 0 bases from J, with 15 bases between. Germline V gene sequence: CDR1 MNHEY, CDR2 SVGAGI. The CDR3 totals 18 residues. In nucleotides, the CDR3 is TGTGCCAGCAGTTACTCGCGGCCGGGCGGGTATAGCAATCAGCCCCAGCATTTT. Its translation is CASSYSRPGGYSNQPQHF.

This clonotype has at least ten counts. V and J are TRBV12-3 or TRBV12-4 and TRBJ1-2; 8 nucleotides match TRBD1. The CDR3 has 15 amino acids. Trimming cost V 6 bases and J 0 bases; bases outside gene matches: 6. The CDR3 spells CASRAIQGANYGYTF. DNA of the CDR3: TGTGCCAGCAGGGCTATACAGGGGGCTAACTATGGCTACACCTTC.

This clonotype has at least ten counts. The chain combines TRBV29-1 with TRBJ2-4, with no clear D. Looked up from germline, CDR1 is SQVTM and CDR2 is ANQGSEA. Trimming took 3 bases from V and 7 from J, leaving 7 bases between them. The CDR3 is 11 amino acids. CDR3 bases: TGCAGCGTTGATGCCGGGAACATTCAGTACTTC. Translating gives CSVDAGNIQYF.

This clonotype was detected ten times or more. The V gene is TRBV7-8, the J gene TRBJ2-2, with 9 bases that match TRBD1. CDR1 and CDR2 from the germline V gene are SGHVS and FQNEAQ. The CDR3 sequence is 17 residues long. Germline trimming cut 5 bases from V and 7 bases from J; bases unmatched to any gene: 14. CDR3 nucleotide sequence: TGTGCCAGCAGCACAACAGGGGGCGCGCTCGGGGGCGGGGAGCTGTTTTTT. Translated: CASSTTGGALGGGELFF.

The rearrangement uses TRBV6-1 and TRBJ1-2; 10 bases match TRBD1. Germline assignment: CDR1 MNHNS and CDR2 SASEGT. The length of the CDR3 is 17 residues. The V segment lost 2 bases and the J segment 7 bases; nucleotides outside the gene matches: 13. CDR3 DNA: TGTGCCAGCAGTGAATTGAATCGCGGGACAGGGGCGCGTGGCTACACCTTC. Its translation is CASSELNRGTGARGYTF.

V and J are TRBV7-2 and TRBJ2-6, with D possibly being TRBD1 or TRBD2 (5 bases each). The V and J ends lost 5 bases and 4 bases respectively, with 9 bases between them. Per the germline V gene, CDR1 is SGHTA and CDR2 is FQGNSA. The CDR3 contains 14 residues. CDR3 loop: CASSPGAGANVLTF. In nucleotides, the CDR3 is TGTGCCAGCAGCCCCGGGGCGGGGGCCAACGTCCTGACTTTC.

This clonotype was counted many times. This chain connects TRBV7-8 to TRBJ2-4; the D is unclear. CDR1 is SGHVS, CDR2 FQNEAQ, per germline. The CDR3 has 15 amino acids. V dropped 1 base and J dropped 6 bases, with 13 bases sitting between them. CDR3 DNA: TGTGCCAGCAGCTTAGGGCGGAATAAAGGAAACATTCAGTACTTC. This encodes CASSLGRNKGNIQYF. The whole variable domain, remainder taken from reference TRBV7-8 and TRBJ2-4, is GAGVSQSPRYKVAKRGQDVALRCDPISGHVSLFWYQQALGQGPEFLTYFQNEAQLDKSGLPSDRFFAERPEGSVSTLKIQRTQQEDSAVYLCASSLGRNKGNIQYFGAGTRLSVL.

This clonotype appeared many times. V is TRBV6-5 and J is TRBJ1-1; D uncertain. The V and J ends lost 5 bases and 2 bases respectively, with 12 bases between them. The V gene's germline CDR1 is MNHEY and CDR2 SVGAGI. This CDR3 region has 14 residues. The CDR3 is CASSTPTLNTEAFF. CDR3 in DNA: TGTGCCAGCAGTACCCCCACGTTAAACACTGAAGCTTTCTTT.

There are many counts of this clonotype. The gene calls are TRBV7-8 and TRBJ2-5, with 7 bases fitting TRBD2. The CDR3 has 14 amino acids. Looked up from germline, CDR1 is SGHVS and CDR2 is FQNEAQ. Losses at the gene ends were 0 bases for V and 5 bases for J; bases not matched to a gene: 3. CDR3 in amino acids: CASSLALGGETQYF. The CDR3 nucleotides read TGTGCCAGCAGCTTAGCCCTCGGGGGGGAGACCCAGTACTTC.

The chain employs TRBV6-1 and TRBJ1-2; D remains ambiguous. This CDR3 region has 14 residues. From germline, CDR1 is MNHNS and CDR2 SASEGT. With 7 bases removed from V and 5 bases from J, the gap between germline ends came to 17 bases. CDR3 in amino acids: CASTTTARPYGYTF. The CDR3 nucleotides read TGTGCCAGCACCACAACCGCCAGGCCTTATGGCTACACCTTC.